This TCR beta chain was documented in a study of a mutant IDH1 vaccine in newly diagnosed glioma. The wider study: Eight vaccinations went to patients in weeks 1, 3, 5, 7, 11, 15, 19, 23. Sex among treated patients split about 60% male, around 38% female; mean age was approximately 41 years. Earlier care involved radiotherapy, temozolomide, or both, and the majority received both.

The repertoire was sequenced with immunoSEQ multiplex PCR; TCRdb's copy has only in-frame clones and lacks some. This sample has 60,000 or so clones, with about 86% found just once. Time point specified: week 5, during vaccination. A single vaccine dose contained 300 ug of mutant IDH1 20-mer peptide, and topical imiquimod was used with it. A word on this clone: The antigen remains undetermined. At one end, the junction sequence differs from germline, possibly due to a read error.

The clonotype was recovered from a woman in her forties or fifties with glioma. The source material was PBMCs, sampled from a glioma patient whose treatment included an IDH1 peptide vaccine.

The CDR3 coding sequence is TGTGCCAGCAGTGAAAGGTTGAGTCCAGGGGGTAATTTT. Protein: CASSERLSPGGNF. The chain combines TRBV6-1 with TRBJ1-6; 7 nucleotides agree with TRBD1. The CDR3 totals 13 residues. Germline CDR1 MNHNS, CDR2 SASEGT.